This T cell receptor beta chain was identified during a study of T-cell reconstitution after alpha-beta-depleted transplantation in children. A library of TCRbeta sequences, prepared with unique molecular identifiers, was generated. MiXCR was run by TCRdb on the PCR reads, yielding one entry per CDR3 protein. Among some 240,000 distinct CDR3 sequences listed, around 11% were seen once. Points on this clonotype: This may stem from a read error, because a much larger clone lies one nucleotide away.

This CDR3 comprises 16 residues. Germline V gene data show CDR1 as SGHTA and CDR2 as FQGNSA. Trimming took off 0 bases at V and 3 bases at J, with 15 bases between the two ends. The chain combines TRBV7-2 with TRBJ2-7, with TRBD2 as a possible D gene (5 bases). The input for sequencing was PBMCs from the stem cell graft donor, taken from the stem cell graft. The TCR originated in a human donor who donated a stem cell graft to a child with acute lymphoblastic leukemia. CDR3 sequence reads: CASSLARGGEHYEQYF. DNA for the CDR3: TGTGCCAGCAGCTTAGCACGCGGTGGGGAGCACTACGAGCAGTACTTC. Based on the CDR3 plus reference TRBV7-2 and TRBJ2-7, the full variable domain is GAGVSQSPSNKVTEKGKDVELRCDPISGHTALYWYRQSLGQGLEFLIYFQGNSAPDKSGLPSDRFSAERTGGSVSTLTIQRTQQEDSAVYLCASSLARGGEHYEQYFGPGTRLTVT.